This TCR beta chain was recovered during a study of T-cell memory formation after mild COVID-19. General study results and limits: Clones that got smaller from day 15 to 85 had even CD4/CD8, while clones growing later tipped toward CD4+.

Libraries for TCRalpha and TCRbeta carried sample barcodes and unique molecular identifiers via 5'RACE. TCRdb processed the 5' RACE reads anew with MiXCR; each CDR3 protein has one entry. The sample gives around 250,000 distinct CDR3 sequences, under 20% of which show up once; more than 20% is in the top ten. Note on this clonotype: The antigen remains unidentified.

The TCR sequence derives from a man between 18 and 29 years old who had mild COVID-19 (a few samples of this study predate the infection). Cell type and time point are not known. The sample was PBMCs or a T cell subset sorted from them (not recorded which).

The DNA of the CDR3 is TGTGCCAGCAGTTACTTATCACCGGGACTAGCGAGAACCGGGGAGCTGTTTTTT. Protein product: CASSYLSPGLARTGELFF. The V and J genes are TRBV6-5 and TRBJ2-2; 10 nucleotides align to TRBD2. Germline trimming cut 1 base from V and 5 bases from J; bases unmatched to any gene: 10. CDR1 and CDR2 from the germline V gene are MNHEY and SVGAGI. The CDR3 sequence is 18 residues long.